The T cell receptor (beta chain) described here comes from a study of CD8 T cells in ankylosing spondylitis. TCRdb re-called the 5' RACE reads through MiXCR, storing one row per CDR3 protein. The data hold tens of thousands of distinct CDR3 sequences, with about 2.5% observed a single time. This clonotype was recorded many times. As yet, its antigen is unknown. Study conclusions and caveats: Before this, some motif variants had been reported in reactive arthritis synovial fluid and blood.

The ends were cut back, 4 bases at V and 0 bases at J, with 7 bases in the middle. The CDR3 runs to 14 residues. CDR1 and CDR2 from the germline V gene are SGDLS and YYNGEE. The clonotype originates from a male donor with ankylosing spondylitis or in good health (not recorded which). Specimen: blood, either unsorted or a sorted T cell fraction (not recorded which). This chain connects TRBV9 to TRBJ2-2; D remains unclear. This CDR3 is CASSLGPNTGELFF. The CDR3 DNA reads TGTGCCAGCAGCCTTGGACCGAACACCGGGGAGCTGTTTTTT.